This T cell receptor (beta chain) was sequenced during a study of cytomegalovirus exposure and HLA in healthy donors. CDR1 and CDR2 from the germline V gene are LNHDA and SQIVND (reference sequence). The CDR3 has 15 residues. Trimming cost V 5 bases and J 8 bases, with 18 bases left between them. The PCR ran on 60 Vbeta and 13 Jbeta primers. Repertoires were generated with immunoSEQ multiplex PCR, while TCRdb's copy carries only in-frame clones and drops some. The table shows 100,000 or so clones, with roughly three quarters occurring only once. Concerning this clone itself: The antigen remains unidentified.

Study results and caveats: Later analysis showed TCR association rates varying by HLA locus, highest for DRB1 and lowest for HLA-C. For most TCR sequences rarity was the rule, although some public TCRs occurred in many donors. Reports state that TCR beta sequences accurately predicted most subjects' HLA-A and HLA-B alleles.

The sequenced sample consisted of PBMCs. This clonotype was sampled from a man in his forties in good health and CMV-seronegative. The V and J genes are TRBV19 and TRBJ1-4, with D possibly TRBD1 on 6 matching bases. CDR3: CASSDAGVRREKLFF. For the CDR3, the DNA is TGTGCCAGTAGTGATGCAGGGGTTAGGCGAGAAAAACTGTTTTTT.